This TCR beta chain was profiled in a study of cytomegalovirus exposure and HLA in healthy donors. Looking at the study overall: Within the Caucasian-associated ancestry cluster were more than 75% of the roughly 380 genotyped donors. General observations from the study: Specificity for CMV antigens was confirmed in vitro for three of the CMV-associated chains. Within the data, a cluster of highly shared sequence variants was likely a sequencing artifact.

As for this clone: Antigen unknown.

This cohort consisted of healthy bone marrow donors. Germline assignment: CDR1 ENHRY and CDR2 SYGVKD. The CDR3 covers 14 residues. V was pared by 6 bases and J by 3 bases, with 5 bases of the junction left unmatched. Primers for the PCR totalled 60 Vbeta and 13 Jbeta. Produced via immunoSEQ multiplex PCR; TCRdb's table is partial and in-frame only. The sample consists of around 150,000 clones, more than 75% of them appearing once. The sample was PBMCs. V usage is TRBV10-3 and J usage is TRBJ1-1; 9 nucleotides agree with TRBD1. The TCR was taken from a woman between 45 and 60 years old in good health and CMV-seropositive. Here the CDR3 reads CAIRGTGSHTEAFF. The CDR3 region has the DNA TGTGCCATCAGGGGGACAGGGTCTCACACTGAAGCTTTCTTT.